Here is one T cell receptor (beta chain) with its context. The CDR3 extends over 14 amino acids. Trimming took 4 bases from V and 4 from J, leaving 13 bases between them. Germline loops: CDR1 PRHDT, CDR2 FYEKMQ (reference sequence). The data belong to a study of PD-L1 blockade in urothelial cancer. As for the study in general: The year 2014 saw patients start atezolizumab, 1,200 mg intravenously every 3 weeks. About 85% of the roughly 29 patients comprised males who had bladder-origin urothelial cancer. A median blood sample held about 140,000 T cells and approximately 84,000 unique TCRs.

Only in-frame clones appear in the TCRdb table, and some are missing; sequencing was by immunoSEQ multiplex PCR. The sample comprises approximately 65,000 clones, around 90% of which are singletons, and around 3.4% rests with the top ten. The material sequenced was PBMCs, taken around atezolizumab (anti-PD-L1) treatment. The chain recombines TRBV13 with TRBJ1-2; D is unresolved. The sequence derives from a man in his fifties or sixties with urothelial cancer. CDR3 loop: CASSSGGGSYGYTF. The DNA of the CDR3 is TGTGCCAGCAGCTCGGGAGGAGGATCCTATGGCTACACCTTC.